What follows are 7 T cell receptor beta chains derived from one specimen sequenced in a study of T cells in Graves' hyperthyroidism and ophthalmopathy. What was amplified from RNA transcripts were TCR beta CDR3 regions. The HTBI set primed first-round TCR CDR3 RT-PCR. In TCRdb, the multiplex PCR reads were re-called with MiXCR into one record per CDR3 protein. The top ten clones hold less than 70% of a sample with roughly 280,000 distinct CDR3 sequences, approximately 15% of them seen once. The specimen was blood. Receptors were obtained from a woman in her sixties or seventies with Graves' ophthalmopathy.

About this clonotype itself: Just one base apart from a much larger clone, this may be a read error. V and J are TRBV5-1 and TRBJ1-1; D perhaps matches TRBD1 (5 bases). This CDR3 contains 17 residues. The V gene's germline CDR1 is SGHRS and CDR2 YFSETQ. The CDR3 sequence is CASCLAYLRGGGNVAFF. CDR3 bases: TGCGCCAGCTGCTTGGCCTACCTTCGGGGGGGTGGGAACGTGGCTTTCTTT. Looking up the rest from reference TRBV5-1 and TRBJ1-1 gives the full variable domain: KAGVTQTPRYLIKTRGQQVTLSCSPISGHRSVSWYQQTPGQGLQFLFEYFSETQRNKGNFPGRFSGRQFSNSRSEMNVSTLELGDSALYLCASCLAYLRGGGNVAFFGQGTRLTVV.

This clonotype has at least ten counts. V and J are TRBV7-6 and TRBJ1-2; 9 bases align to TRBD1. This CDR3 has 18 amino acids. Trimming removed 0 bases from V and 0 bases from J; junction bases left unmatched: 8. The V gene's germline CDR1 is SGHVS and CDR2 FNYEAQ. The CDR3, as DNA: TGTGCCAGCAGCTTAGCAGCTGACAGGGGGTACCCTAACTATGGCTACACCTTC. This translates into CASSLAADRGYPNYGYTF.

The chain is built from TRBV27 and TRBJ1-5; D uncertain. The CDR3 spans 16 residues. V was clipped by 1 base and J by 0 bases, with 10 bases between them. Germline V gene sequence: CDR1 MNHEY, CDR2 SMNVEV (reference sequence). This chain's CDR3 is CASSLLGSYSNQPQHF. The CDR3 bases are TGTGCCAGCAGTTTATTGGGCAGCTATAGCAATCAGCCCCAGCATTTT.

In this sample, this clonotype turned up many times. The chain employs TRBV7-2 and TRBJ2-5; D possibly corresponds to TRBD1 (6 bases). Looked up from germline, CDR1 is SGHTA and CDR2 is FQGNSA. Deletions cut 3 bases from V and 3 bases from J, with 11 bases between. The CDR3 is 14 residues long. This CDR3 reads CASSFGDRKETQYF. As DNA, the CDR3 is TGTGCCAGCAGCTTTGGAGACAGGAAAGAGACCCAGTACTTC.

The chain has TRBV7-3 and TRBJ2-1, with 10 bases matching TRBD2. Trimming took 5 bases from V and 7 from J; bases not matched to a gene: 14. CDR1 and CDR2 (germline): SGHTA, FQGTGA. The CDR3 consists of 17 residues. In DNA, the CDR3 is TGTGCCAGCAGCCAAAGGTCCGGGACTAGCGATAAAAATGAGCAGTTCTTC. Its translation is CASSQRSGTSDKNEQFF.

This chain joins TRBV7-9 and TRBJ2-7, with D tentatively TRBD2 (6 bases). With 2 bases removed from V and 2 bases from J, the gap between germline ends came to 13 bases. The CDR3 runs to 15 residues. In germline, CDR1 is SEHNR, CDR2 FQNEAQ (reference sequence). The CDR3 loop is CASSLRGTLAYEQYF. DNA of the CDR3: TGTGCCAGCAGCTTACGGGGGACCTTAGCCTACGAGCAGTACTTC.

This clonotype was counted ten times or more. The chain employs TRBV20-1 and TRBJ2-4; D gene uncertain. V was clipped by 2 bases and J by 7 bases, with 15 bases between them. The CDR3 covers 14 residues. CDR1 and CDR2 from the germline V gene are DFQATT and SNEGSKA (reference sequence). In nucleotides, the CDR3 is TGCAGTGCTAGAAGGTCGACGGTCAAGAACATTCAGTACTTC. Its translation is CSARRSTVKNIQYF.